Shown below are 9 T cell receptor beta chains from a single sample sequenced in a study of blood T cell repertoires in COVID-19. The protocol was immunoSEQ multiplex PCR, while the TCRdb copy is restricted to in-frame clones and leaves out a portion. The sample lists approximately 170,000 clones, roughly 84% occurring once. The specimen sequenced was PBMCs or T cells enriched from blood (not recorded which). The receptors originated from a woman aged 45 to 65 who had recovered from COVID-19.

The chain is built from TRBV6-1 and TRBJ1-2; 7 positions agree with TRBD1. With V trimmed by 2 bases and J by 3 bases, 6 bases remained unmatched. The CDR3 runs 15 residues. CDR1 and CDR2 (germline): MNHNS, SASEGT. CDR3 loop: CASSERDRRHYGYTF. The CDR3 DNA sequence: TGTGCCAGCAGTGAAAGGGACAGACGGCACTATGGCTACACCTTC.

This chain joins TRBV19 and TRBJ1-1; TRBD1 agrees at 7 bases. V lost 10 bases and J lost 1; bases outside the gene matches: 6. Looked up from germline, CDR1 is LNHDA and CDR2 is SQIVND (reference sequence). The length of the CDR3 is 13 residues. As DNA, the CDR3 is TGTGCCACCCGCGGACAGGCGAACACTGAAGCTTTCTTT. Amino acid sequence: CATRGQANTEAFF.

This chain joins TRBV19 and TRBJ2-5; D unresolved. Germline V CDR1 and CDR2: LNHDA, SQIVND (reference sequence). The V and J ends lost 3 bases and 5 bases respectively, with 4 bases between them. CDR3 length: 11 amino acids. The CDR3 loop reads CASSISETQYF. The CDR3, as DNA: TGTGCCAGTAGTATTTCGGAGACCCAGTACTTC.

At least ten counts were recorded for this clone. V and J are TRBV10-3 and TRBJ1-3, with D possibly TRBD1 on 5 matching bases. V was trimmed by 4 bases and J by 0 bases, leaving 10 bases between them. The CDR3 totals 15 residues. Germline-derived CDR1 and CDR2 are ENHRY and SYGVKD. This chain's CDR3 is CAISAPGHSGNTIYF. The CDR3 region has the DNA TGTGCCATCAGTGCTCCCGGACACTCTGGAAACACCATATATTTT.

V gene TRBV20-1 combines with J gene TRBJ2-4; no clear D gene. CDR3 length: 14 amino acids. Germline V gives CDR1 DFQATT, CDR2 SNEGSKA (reference sequence). V was clipped by 3 bases and J by 0 bases, with 9 bases between them. CDR3: CSASAGSAKNIQYF. CDR3 DNA sequence: TGCAGTGCTAGTGCCGGGTCAGCCAAAAACATTCAGTACTTC.

This clone was detected only once. Here the CDR3 DNA reads TGTGCCAGCAGCTTAGGCCAGGGGGTTAATTCACCCCTCCACTTT. It codes for CASSLGQGVNSPLHF. This chain connects TRBV11-3 to TRBJ1-6; 7 nucleotides agree with TRBD1. Germline CDR1 reads SGHNT; CDR2 reads YENEEA. The ends lost 1 base at V and 6 bases at J; junction bases unmatched: 3. This CDR3 is built from 15 residues.

The rearrangement joins TRBV7-9 to TRBJ2-3, with 10 nucleotides matching TRBD2. V lost 5 bases, J lost 1 base, and 3 bases stayed unmatched. The CDR3 spans 15 residues. Germline V gene lookup returns CDR1 SEHNR and CDR2 FQNEAQ (reference sequence). CDR3: CASSRGTSGTDTQYF. The CDR3 DNA sequence: TGTGCCAGCAGCCGAGGGACTAGCGGCACAGATACGCAGTATTTT.

V and J are TRBV19 and TRBJ1-1; no clear D gene. CDR1 LNHDA and CDR2 SQIVND come from the germline V gene (reference sequence). Deletions cut 2 bases from V and 0 bases from J, with 10 bases between. The CDR3 spans 15 residues. The CDR3 DNA reads TGTGCCAGTAGTATACGAACGGGGATGAACACTGAAGCTTTCTTT. Amino acids: CASSIRTGMNTEAFF.

The V gene is TRBV24-1, the J gene TRBJ2-1, with 9 bases aligning to TRBD2. Germline CDR1 reads KGHDR; CDR2 reads SFDVKD. V lost 0 bases and J lost 8; bases outside the gene matches: 7. This CDR3 comprises 16 residues. The CDR3 loop is CATSDLPTSGRDEQFF. The CDR3 region has the DNA TGTGCCACCAGTGATTTGCCGACTAGCGGAAGGGATGAGCAGTTCTTC.